Listed below are T cell receptor beta chains from one sample, sequenced in a study of T cells in Graves' hyperthyroidism and ophthalmopathy. MiXCR, run by TCRdb on the multiplex PCR reads, gives a single entry per CDR3 protein. The sample includes under 550,000 distinct CDR3 sequences, 15% to 20% of them seen just once. Sequenced input: blood. These receptors all stem from a man aged 40-50 years with Graves' ophthalmopathy. Both conserved end residues are part of each CDR3. Each record gives: J gene, V gene, CDR3 protein.

TRBJ2-1,TRBV7-3,CASSSPGTSGTYNEQFF
TRBJ2-7,TRBV3-1,CASSLKMFRTSGSHEQYF
TRBJ1-6,TRBV3-1,CASSSWTGEATGSPLHF
TRBJ2-3,TRBV18,CASSPEVTSGTDTQYF
TRBJ2-5,TRBV5-4,CASSLRDTQETQYF
TRBJ2-7,TRBV6-2/TRBV6-3,CASSYGGNGLYEQYF
TRBJ2-1,TRBV6-2/TRBV6-3,CASRPSGGRYNEQFF
TRBJ1-6,TRBV6-2/TRBV6-3,CASSYVPGQGREYNSPLHF
TRBJ1-3,TRBV13,CASSSRQFVSTIYF
TRBJ1-2,TRBV28,CASSLVPRGSDGYTF
TRBJ2-5,TRBV5-4,CASTLGGGARETQYF
TRBJ2-1,TRBV7-3,CASSLPGGHEQFF
TRBJ1-1,TRBV7-6,CASSLGRGLVNTEAFF
TRBJ1-1,TRBV12-3/TRBV12-4,CASRKVSGTEAFF
TRBJ2-1,TRBV9,CASSVGSRSYNEQFF
TRBJ2-1,TRBV2,CASSEAFSGSDEQFF
TRBJ1-1,TRBV19,CASSIGGLYTEAFF
TRBJ1-2,TRBV6-1,CASSEPNNYGYTF
TRBJ1-2,TRBV7-2,CASSPPWRGYTF
TRBJ2-7,TRBV6-1,CASNRLASEGEAYF
TRBJ2-5,TRBV28,CASRGGLGEAQYF
TRBJ2-2,TRBV13,CASSFSTNTGELFF